Below, one T cell receptor (beta chain) is given with its context. CDR1 is MNHEY and CDR2 is SVGEGT in the germline V gene. The length of the CDR3 is 11 residues. V lost 5 bases and J 8 bases, leaving 9 bases between the germline ends. The data derive from a study of blood T cell repertoires in COVID-19. At the level of the study: COVID-19 samples collected from the United States, Italy and Spain covered acute and convalescent phases.

TCRdb's copy holds only in-frame clones and misses some; the assay was immunoSEQ multiplex PCR. The data hold fewer than 350,000 clones, with approximately 81% observed a single time. The chain uses TRBV6-2 or TRBV6-3 and TRBJ1-1; tentative D call: TRBD1 (6 bases). Source material: peripheral blood. This clonotype was obtained from a woman aged 60-75 years with active or convalescent COVID-19. The CDR3 sequence is CASSQTGEAFF. CDR3 sequence (DNA): TGTGCCAGCAGTCAGACAGGCGAAGCTTTCTTT.